This T cell receptor (beta chain) was identified during a study of monozygotic twins with inflammatory bowel disease. TCRdb re-called the 5' RACE reads and gives one entry per CDR3 protein, without DNA. The sample includes around 100,000 distinct CDR3 sequences. Germline V CDR1 and CDR2: SGHTA, FQGNSA. CDR3 length equals 15 residues. The sequence was collected from a human donor with ulcerative colitis or Crohn's disease, or a healthy co-twin of an affected twin (not recorded which). The sample taken for sequencing was blood. J is TRBJ2-7 and V is TRBV7-2; TCRdb returns TRBD2, unconfirmable since there is no DNA. The chain's CDR3 is CASSLGAGSSYEQYF.